This TCR beta chain was recorded in a study of T cell changes during pregnancy in multiple sclerosis. This table comes from immunoSEQ multiplex PCR, and its TCRdb copy is limited to in-frame clones, with some not included. This sample has some 70,000 clones; about nine tenths occur once, and the top ten carry around 1.5%. This clone was detected only a few times. The V gene end was trimmed by 5 bases and the J gene end by 10 bases; junction bases not matched to a gene: 10. The germline CDR1 and CDR2 sequences are SGHAT and FQNNGV. The CDR3 sequence is 13 residues long. The source material was peripheral blood, sampled in the third trimester of pregnancy. The TCR comes from a female donor with multiple sclerosis, enrolled in a pregnancy study. J is TRBJ1-1 and V is TRBV11-2, with 7 nucleotides matching TRBD1. The chain's CDR3 is CASSGGTDGRAFF. The CDR3 region has the DNA TGTGCCAGCAGCGGAGGGACAGACGGGCGAGCTTTCTTT.